This T cell receptor (beta chain) derives from a study of Graves' ophthalmopathy and Graves' hyperthyroidism. Broader study findings: Most expanded clonotypes from thyroid (those above 0.001 frequency) were also found in blood.

Scientists amplified the TCR beta CDR3 regions from RNA transcripts. HTBI primers served in a first-round RT-PCR, which a second-round multiplex PCR followed. TCRdb called the multiplex PCR reads again in MiXCR, with one record for every CDR3 protein. This table holds hundreds of thousands of distinct CDR3 sequences, around 20% found once. Hyperthyroidism cases were recent diagnoses of under 2 months' duration in people aged 18 to 65. This clonotype was seen ten or more times. Its antigen is as yet unknown. The sequence came from a woman younger than 35 with stable Graves' hyperthyroidism. Material: peripheral blood.

DNA of the CDR3: TGTGCCAGCAGCCTGGGGGGCGGGAGGAGCGAGCAGTACTTC. It translates to CASSLGGGRSEQYF. The chain carries TRBV7-3 and TRBJ2-7; TRBD2 aligns across 8 bases. The ends lost 5 bases at V and 6 bases at J; junction bases unmatched: 9. Germline V lookup: CDR1 SGHTA, CDR2 FQGTGA. This CDR3 has 14 residues.